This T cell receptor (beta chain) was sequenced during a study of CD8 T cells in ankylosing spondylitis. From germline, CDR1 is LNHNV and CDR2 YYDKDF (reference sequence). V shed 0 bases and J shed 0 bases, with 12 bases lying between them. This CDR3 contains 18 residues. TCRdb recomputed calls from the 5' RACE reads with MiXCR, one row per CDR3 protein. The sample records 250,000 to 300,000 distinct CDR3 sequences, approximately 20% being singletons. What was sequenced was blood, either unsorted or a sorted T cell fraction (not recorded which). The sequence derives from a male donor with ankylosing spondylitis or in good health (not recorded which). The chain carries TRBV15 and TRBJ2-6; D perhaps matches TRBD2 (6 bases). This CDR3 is CATSRDAGRSSGANVLTF. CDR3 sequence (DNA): TGTGCCACCAGCAGAGATGCGGGACGCTCCTCTGGGGCCAACGTCCTGACTTTC.